The rows below give T cell receptor beta chains drawn from one sample of a study of blood T cell repertoires in COVID-19. Using immunoSEQ multiplex PCR, the repertoire was profiled, and TCRdb retains in-frame clones only, with some absent. The profile shows about 200,000 clones, 86% of them singletons. The specimen was peripheral blood. These receptors came from a man over 45 with acute or convalescent COVID-19. Both conserved end residues are part of each CDR3. D genes are given only for firm matches. Clone size is stated in some rows and not others, as once, few, many or a class when expanded.

>TRBJ1-2|-|-|TRBV5-4
CASSPGGRRLNYGYTF
TGTGCCAGCAGCCCGGGGGGCAGGAGGCTTAACTATGGCTACACCTTC
>TRBJ2-2|-|TRBD1|TRBV7-2
CASRRQGSMGTGELFF
TGTGCCAGCAGAAGACAGGGGAGCATGGGCACCGGGGAGCTGTTTTTT
>TRBJ2-7|-|TRBD1|TRBV5-4
CASSTGTGLYEQYF
TGTGCCAGCAGTACCGGGACAGGGCTCTACGAGCAGTACTTC
>TRBJ2-2|-|-|TRBV6-4
CASSDPSLTGELFF
TGTGCCAGCAGTGACCCCTCCCTCACCGGGGAGCTGTTTTTT
>TRBJ2-7|-|-|TRBV2
CASSEAGGLGSYEQYF
TGTGCCAGCAGTGAAGCGGGGGGTCTGGGCTCCTACGAGCAGTACTTC
>TRBJ1-2|-|TRBD1|TRBV7-8
CASSTGTASNYGYTF
TGTGCCAGCAGCACAGGGACAGCTTCTAACTATGGCTACACCTTC
>TRBJ1-2|-|-|TRBV4-2
CASSQAGNYGYTF
TGTGCCAGCAGCCAAGCAGGGAACTATGGCTACACCTTC
>TRBJ1-2|-|-|TRBV25-1
CATYKQVDGYTF
TGTGCCACCTACAAGCAGGTGGATGGCTACACCTTC
>TRBJ2-2|-|-|TRBV5-1
CASSLRDKGATGELFF
TGCGCCAGCAGCCTGAGGGATAAGGGTGCGACCGGGGAGCTGTTTTTT
>TRBJ1-6|-|-|TRBV3-1/TRBV3-2
CASSQEFGRRTKSPLHF
TGTGCCAGCAGCCAAGAGTTCGGACGGAGGACGAAATCACCCCTCCACTTT
>TRBJ1-1|once|-|TRBV6-5
CASSYSGRRTEAFF
TGTGCCAGCAGTTACTCAGGGAGGCGAACTGAAGCTTTCTTT
>TRBJ1-1|-|-|TRBV29-1
CSVGGRGATEAFF
TGCAGCGTTGGTGGGAGGGGAGCCACTGAAGCTTTCTTT
>TRBJ2-1|-|-|TRBV11-2
CASSLVRGLSYNEQFF
TGTGCCAGCAGCTTAGTAAGGGGCCTCTCCTACAATGAGCAGTTCTTC
>TRBJ1-4|-|-|TRBV25-1
CASSEYMGSTNEKLFF
TGTGCCAGCAGTGAATACATGGGCAGTACTAATGAAAAACTGTTTTTT
>TRBJ2-5|-|-|TRBV12-3/TRBV12-4
CASSMRGETQYF
TGTGCCAGCAGTATGAGGGGGGAGACCCAGTACTTC
>TRBJ1-5|-|-|TRBV2
CAQGLADQPQHF
TGTGCCCAGGGACTTGCCGATCAGCCCCAGCATTTT
>TRBJ1-6|-|TRBD1|TRBV7-6
CASSSGDRVSPLHF
TGTGCCAGCAGCTCAGGAGACAGGGTTTCACCCCTCCACTTT
>TRBJ1-1|-|-|TRBV11-2
CASSLTGMNTEAFF
TGTGCCAGCAGCTTGACAGGTATGAACACTGAAGCTTTCTTT
>TRBJ1-4|-|-|TRBV6-5
CASSYSATAEKLFF
TGTGCCAGCAGTTACTCAGCGACGGCTGAAAAACTGTTTTTT
>TRBJ2-7|-|-|TRBV3-1/TRBV3-2
CASSHSLGRGYEQYF
TGTGCCAGCAGCCATAGCCTAGGTCGGGGCTACGAGCAGTACTTC
>TRBJ1-3|-|-|TRBV5-5
CASSSNDRGNTIYF
TGTGCCAGCTCTAGTAACGACAGGGGAAACACCATATATTTT
>TRBJ1-2|-|-|TRBV4-1
CASSSDTKGGYTF
TGCGCCAGCAGCAGCGATACCAAGGGGGGCTACACCTTC
>TRBJ1-5|-|-|TRBV11-2
CASSPDWKRPQHF
TGTGCCAGCAGCCCAGACTGGAAGAGGCCCCAGCATTTT
>TRBJ1-1|once|-|TRBV25-1
CASSDLTRSTEAFF
TGTGCCAGCAGTGACCTTACTCGGAGCACTGAAGCTTTCTTT
>TRBJ2-3|-|-|TRBV5-6
CASSGGFTSTDTQYF
TGTGCCAGCAGCGGCGGCTTTACTAGCACAGATACGCAGTATTTT
>TRBJ1-4|-|-|TRBV20-1
CSASLRATNEKLFF
TGCAGTGCTAGTCTGCGGGCAACTAATGAAAAACTGTTTTTT
>TRBJ1-6|-|TRBD1|TRBV6-5
CASSPGQGTVGPLHF
TGTGCCAGCAGCCCGGGACAGGGGACCGTTGGGCCCCTCCACTTT
>TRBJ2-3|-|-|TRBV5-1
CASSHPVEGDTQYF
TGCGCCAGCAGCCACCCCGTAGAGGGAGATACGCAGTATTTT
>TRBJ2-5|-|-|TRBV28
CASRTGYQETQYF
TGTGCCAGCAGGACAGGATACCAAGAGACCCAGTACTTC
>TRBJ1-2|-|-|TRBV15
CAAGINYGYTF
TGTGCCGCCGGGATCAACTATGGCTACACCTTC
>TRBJ1-3|-|-|TRBV5-5
CASSPPLFGGGNTIYF
TGTGCCAGCAGCCCCCCTTTGTTTGGGGGGGGAAACACCATATATTTT
>TRBJ2-2|-|-|TRBV5-1
CASSQQDTGELFF
TGCGCCAGCAGCCAACAGGACACCGGGGAGCTGTTTTTT
>TRBJ1-2|-|TRBD1|TRBV7-6
CASSPNPGQGITNNYVDTF
TGTGCCAGCAGCCCTAACCCCGGACAGGGTATTACAAATAACTATGTCGACACCTTC
>TRBJ2-5|-|TRBD1|TRBV12-3/TRBV12-4
CASSWDRETQYF
TGTGCCAGCAGTTGGGACAGGGAGACCCAGTACTTC
>TRBJ2-1|-|-|TRBV9
CASSARTVSSYNEQFF
TGTGCCAGCAGCGCCAGGACAGTGAGCTCCTACAATGAGCAGTTCTTC
>TRBJ1-2|few|-|TRBV20-1
CSASVAGDAYGYTF
TGCAGTGCTAGTGTCGCAGGGGATGCCTATGGCTACACCTTC
>TRBJ2-7|-|TRBD1|TRBV6-5
CASCRNGQGDEQYF
TGTGCCAGCTGTCGAAACGGACAGGGGGACGAGCAGTACTTC
>TRBJ1-4|once|TRBD1|TRBV11-2
CASASGQGGEKLFF
TGTGCCAGCGCCTCCGGACAGGGGGGGGAAAAACTGTTTTTT
>TRBJ1-4|-|-|TRBV5-1
CASSLPPGTSTNEKLFF
TGCGCCAGCAGCTTACCCCCAGGCACCTCAACTAATGAAAAACTGTTTTTT
>TRBJ2-7|-|-|TRBV15
CATSSGFNSYEQYF
TGTGCCACCAGCAGTGGCTTTAACTCCTACGAGCAGTACTTC
>TRBJ1-6|-|-|TRBV6-1
CASSEWGGTYNSPLHF
TGTGCCAGCAGTGAATGGGGGGGCACCTATAATTCACCCCTCCACTTT